This T cell receptor beta chain was identified in a study of shared clonotypes between healthy human individuals. The wider study: Researchers drew samples from a couple of women and three men aged 18 to 49.

V was pared by 4 bases and J by 3 bases, with 10 bases between. CDR3 length: 13 residues. Germline lookup yields CDR1 MDHEN and CDR2 SYDVKM. The repertoire was sequenced with immunoSEQ multiplex PCR; TCRdb's copy has only in-frame clones and lacks some. Here the sample spans 180,000 or so clones, approximately 95% being singletons. This chain connects TRBV28 to TRBJ2-7; D ambiguous. The specimen sequenced was naive CD4+ T cells sorted from blood. Subset in this sample: CD45RA+ positively selected. The clonotype originates from a woman in her 30s in good health. This CDR3 reads CASSWGRHYEQYF. The CDR3 DNA is TGTGCCAGCAGTTGGGGAAGACACTACGAGCAGTACTTC.